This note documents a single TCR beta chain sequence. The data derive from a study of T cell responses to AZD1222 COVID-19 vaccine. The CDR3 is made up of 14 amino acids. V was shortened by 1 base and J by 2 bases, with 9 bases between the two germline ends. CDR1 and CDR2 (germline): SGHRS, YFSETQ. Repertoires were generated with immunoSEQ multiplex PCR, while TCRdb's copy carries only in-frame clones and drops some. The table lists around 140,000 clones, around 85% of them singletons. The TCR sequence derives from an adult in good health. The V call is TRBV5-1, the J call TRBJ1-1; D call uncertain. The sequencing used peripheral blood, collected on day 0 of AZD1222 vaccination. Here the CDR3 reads CASSLRSGNTEAFF. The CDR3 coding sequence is TGCGCCAGCAGCTTGAGGTCGGGCAACACTGAAGCTTTCTTT.